This TCR beta chain was sequenced in a study of T cell repertoires in cytomegalovirus infection. One entry per CDR3 protein, called by TCRdb with MiXCR from the reads. The top ten clones hold more than 40% of a sample with 450,000 to 650,000 distinct CDR3 sequences, 40% of them seen once. As concerns this clonotype: Its antigen is unknown.

Unmatched junction bases numbered 5, after V lost 4 bases and J lost 6 bases. The CDR3 extends over 13 amino acids. Germline V gene sequence: CDR1 SGHNT, CDR2 YYREEE (reference sequence). This receptor was identified in a human donor in good health (CMV status not recorded). Some clones in this sample may be carry-over from other donors' samples. The source material was cultured PBMCs, sampled from culture after CMV antigen stimulation. This sequence joins TRBV5-4 and TRBJ2-3, with TRBD2 matching 7 bases. The CDR3 reads CASSVPGGDTQYF. The DNA of the CDR3 is TGTGCCAGCAGCGTCCCCGGGGGGGATACGCAGTATTTT.